This entry lists 12 T cell receptor beta chains sequenced from one sample in a study of blood T cells in healthy people across ages. A second PCR of about 7 to 12 cycles used a sample-barcoded 5' primer and a J-beta primer mix. TCRdb itself ran the 5' RACE reads through MiXCR, one entry per CDR3 protein. The table has about 630,000 distinct CDR3 sequences, about 21% seen once; the top ten hold approximately 3.7%. Sequences were obtained from blood. The receptors here all came from a man in his 70s in good health.

The gene calls are TRBV12-3 or TRBV12-4 and TRBJ2-3, with 14 bases aligning to TRBD2. The CDR3 contains 15 residues. Germline trimming cut 4 bases from V and 8 bases from J; bases unmatched to any gene: 5. The CDR3 DNA is TGTGCCAGCAGTTCTGGGACTAGCGGGAGCAGTACGCAGTATTTT. Amino acids: CASSSGTSGSSTQYF.

The V and J genes are TRBV7-9 and TRBJ2-5; TRBD1 matches 9 bases. Judging by the DNA end, TRBJ2-1 fits better; the J call may be wrong. The length of the CDR3 is 14 residues. Germline lookup yields CDR1 SEHNR and CDR2 FQNEAQ (reference sequence). CDR3 coding DNA: TGTGCCAGCAGTCCACAGGGGGCTGGAAATGAGCAGTTCTTC. Translating it yields CASSPQGAGNEQFF.

This clonotype turned up a few times. V gene TRBV29-1 combines with J gene TRBJ1-5, with 9 bases aligning to TRBD1. V lost 4 bases and J lost 7; bases outside the gene matches: 8. The germline V gene encodes CDR1 SQVTM and CDR2 ANQGSEA. The CDR3 sequence is 14 residues long. In DNA form, the CDR3 reads TGCAGCGTTGGAATGGACAGGGGTGGGCAGCCCCAGCATTTT. It translates to CSVGMDRGGQPQHF.

This clonotype was counted between two and nine times. The chain carries TRBV11-2 and TRBJ2-7, with TRBD1 as a possible D gene (5 bases). V was trimmed by 5 bases and J by 6 bases, leaving 20 bases between them. Per the germline V gene, CDR1 is SGHAT and CDR2 is FQNNGV. The CDR3 spans 15 residues. CDR3 DNA sequence: TGTGCCAGCAGCGCTAGTATGTGGGGCCGGAGCGAGCAGTACTTC. Protein sequence: CASSASMWGRSEQYF.

The sample holds many counts of this clonotype. The CDR3 DNA follows: TGCAGCGTTGTCGGGAGAATAGGCGAAGAGACCCAGTACTTC. It yields the protein CSVVGRIGEETQYF. The rearrangement links TRBV29-1 to TRBJ2-5, with D perhaps TRBD2 (6 bases). The V end lost 4 bases, the J end lost 3 bases, and 15 bases lay between the germline ends. The germline CDR1 and CDR2 sequences are SQVTM and ANQGSEA. This CDR3 contains 14 residues.

This clonotype was seen many times. V usage is TRBV7-9 and J usage is TRBJ2-1; D may be TRBD1 or TRBD2 (5 bases each). The CDR3 contains 15 residues. The V gene lost 5 bases and the J gene lost 4 bases, with 15 bases spanning the gap. Looked up from germline, CDR1 is SEHNR and CDR2 is FQNEAQ (reference sequence). CDR3 loop: CASSRDVNRYNEQFF. The CDR3 DNA reads as TGTGCCAGCAGCCGGGACGTAAACAGGTACAATGAGCAGTTCTTC.

This clonotype was observed a few times. The chain uses TRBV5-5 and TRBJ1-3, with a tentative D call TRBD1 (5 bases). Looked up from germline, CDR1 is SGHKS and CDR2 is YYEKEE (reference sequence). The CDR3 contains 15 residues. V gave up 4 bases and J gave up 3 bases, with 14 bases separating them. In nucleotides, the CDR3 is TGTGCCAGCAGCCCCTGGACAAGGGATGGAAACACCATATATTTT. Protein: CASSPWTRDGNTIYF.

This clonotype was observed a handful of times. The CDR3 bases are TGTGCCAGCAGCCTCAGGGAGGGTTGGGATTCACCCCTCCACTTT. Its translation: CASSLREGWDSPLHF. V usage is TRBV7-8 and J usage is TRBJ1-6; TRBD1 might be the D (5 bases). There are 15 residues in the CDR3. V lost 5 bases and J 8 bases, leaving 16 bases between the germline ends. Germline V gene lookup returns CDR1 SGHVS and CDR2 FQNEAQ.

This clonotype was recorded at least ten times. J is TRBJ2-5 and V is TRBV5-4; 8 bases are a match to TRBD1. V was clipped by 4 bases and J by 7 bases; unmatched bases: 9. From germline, CDR1 is SGHNT and CDR2 YYREEE (reference sequence). This CDR3 region has 14 residues. The CDR3 loop reads CASSTTGQVATQYF. CDR3 nucleotides: TGTGCCAGCAGCACAACGGGACAGGTGGCGACCCAGTACTTC.

There are a few counts of this clonotype. In DNA, the CDR3 is TGTGCCAGCAGCCAAGGCCCGAGCTCCTATAATTCACCCCTCCACTTT. It specifies CASSQGPSSYNSPLHF. V usage is TRBV14 and J usage is TRBJ1-6, with D hard to call. The V gene lost 1 base and the J gene lost 0 bases, with 7 bases spanning the gap. This CDR3 is 16 amino acids long. Germline values: CDR1 SGHDN, CDR2 FVKESK.

This clonotype came up a few times. This chain connects TRBV28 to TRBJ2-5; 9 positions match TRBD1. J was trimmed by 4 bases and V by 8 bases; bases with no gene match: 8. Germline V gene lookup returns CDR1 MDHEN and CDR2 SYDVKM. There are 14 residues in the CDR3. The CDR3 bases are TGTGCCAGCGGTGTGACAGGGGGGAGAGAGACCCAGTACTTC. Translation gives CASGVTGGRETQYF.

The chain is built from TRBV20-1 and TRBJ1-2, with D possibly TRBD1 on 6 matching bases. Germline V gene lookup returns CDR1 DFQATT and CDR2 SNEGSKA (reference sequence). The CDR3 has 13 amino acids. The ends were cut back, 2 bases at V and 4 bases at J, with 11 bases in the middle. The CDR3 nucleotides read TGCAGTGCTAGACAGGGGAGCGGCTATGGCTACACCTTC. Translation: CSARQGSGYGYTF.